The 27 T cell receptor beta chains below come from one sample, sequenced in a study of response to subunit inactivated influenza vaccine. From the RT-PCR reads, TCRdb called clonotypes with MiXCR, one entry per CDR3 protein. This sample yields 500,000 to 600,000 distinct CDR3 sequences, of which about an eighth are seen a single time; 10% to 13% belongs to the top ten. Specimen: PBMCs from blood, collected on the day of vaccination. These receptors all stem from a man in his fifties who received an inactivated influenza vaccine.

The J gene is TRBJ1-1, the V gene TRBV20-1; the match to TRBD1 covers 7 bases. This CDR3 contains 16 residues. V was pared by 0 bases and J by 3 bases, with 10 bases of the junction left unmatched. Germline lookup yields CDR1 DFQATT and CDR2 SNEGSKA (reference sequence). CDR3 DNA sequence: TGCAGTGCTAGAGATGACAGGGTCAGTTTGGACACTGAAGCTTTCTTT. Translating gives CSARDDRVSLDTEAFF.

This clonotype was seen repeatedly, ten times or more. The chain links TRBV28 to TRBJ2-1; TRBD2 matches 13 bases. The CDR3 is made up of 15 amino acids. With V trimmed by 6 bases and J by 2 bases, 1 base remained unmatched. CDR1 and CDR2 (germline): MDHEN, SYDVKM. DNA of the CDR3: TGTGCCAGCAGCACTAGCGGGAGGGCCTACAATGAGCAGTTCTTC. This codes for CASSTSGRAYNEQFF. The whole variable domain, remainder taken from reference TRBV28 and TRBJ2-1, is DVKVTQSSRYLVKRTGEKVFLECVQDMDHENMFWYRQDPGLGLRLIYFSYDVKMKEKGDIPEGYSVSREKKERFSLILESASTNQTSMYLCASSTSGRAYNEQFFGPGTRLTVL.

V and J are TRBV5-1 and TRBJ2-1; TRBD1 is a possible D gene (6 bases). Germline lookup yields CDR1 SGHRS and CDR2 YFSETQ. The CDR3 length is 17 residues. V was trimmed by 4 bases and J by 2 bases, leaving 19 bases between them. CDR3 in DNA: TGCGCCAGCAGCAGCGTCGGGACAAACTATGCCTACAATGAGCAGTTCTTC. This encodes CASSSVGTNYAYNEQFF.

Points on this clonotype: No conserved phenylalanine or tryptophan is present at the end of the CDR3, so a read error is the likely explanation. The chain has TRBV7-8 and TRBJ2-5; D unresolved. Germline V gene data show CDR1 as SGHVS and CDR2 as FQNEAQ. V lost 4 bases to trimming and J lost 5 bases, with 14 bases between them. There are 14 residues in the CDR3. This CDR3 is CASSSIASLETQYS. The CDR3 coding sequence is TGTGCCAGCAGCTCCATCGCAAGCTTGGAGACCCAGTACTCC.

This clonotype turned up a few times. CDR3 protein: CATSDLPAGGSDTQYF. The CDR3 nucleotides read TGTGCCACCAGTGATTTACCAGCGGGAGGTTCTGATACGCAGTATTTT. V gene TRBV24-1 combines with J gene TRBJ2-3; 9 bases fit TRBD2. The CDR3 totals 16 residues. J gave up 6 bases and V 1 base, and 7 bases lay outside the gene matches. Germline V gene sequence: CDR1 KGHDR, CDR2 SFDVKD.

The table lists this clonotype with many counts. The rearrangement links TRBV24-1 to TRBJ2-5; D gene uncertain. The germline V and J ends were trimmed by 3 bases and 2 bases, with 12 bases remaining between them. The CDR3 is made up of 15 amino acids. The germline V gene encodes CDR1 KGHDR and CDR2 SFDVKD. CDR3 amino acids: CATSDPQSVQETQYF. Written as DNA, the CDR3 is TGTGCCACCAGTGATCCGCAGTCAGTTCAAGAGACCCAGTACTTC.

This clonotype was seen ten or more times. The chain links TRBV6-1 to TRBJ2-7; perhaps TRBD1 as D (5 bases). CDR1 and CDR2 from the germline V gene are MNHNS and SASEGT. CDR3 length equals 13 residues. The V and J ends lost 5 bases and 7 bases respectively, with 15 bases between them. The DNA of the CDR3 is TGTGCCAGCAGTCTCGGCCAGGGTAAGGAGCAGTACTTC. The encoded protein is CASSLGQGKEQYF.

The rearrangement links TRBV7-9 to TRBJ2-1; 10 nucleotides match TRBD2. Germline-derived CDR1 and CDR2 are SEHNR and FQNEAQ (reference sequence). With 5 bases clipped from V and 10 bases from J, the junction kept 14 bases outside the gene matches. The CDR3 has 16 residues. The CDR3 nucleotides read TGTGCCAGCAGCGCTCGTTATAGCGGGAGGACCTCCGAGCAGTTCTTC. This codes for CASSARYSGRTSEQFF.

The chain uses TRBV7-2 and TRBJ2-5; no clear D. This CDR3 contains 13 residues. The V end lost 2 bases, the J end lost 5 bases, and 9 bases lay between the germline ends. CDR1 is SGHTA, CDR2 FQGNSA, per germline. The CDR3 protein is CASSLYRSETQYF. The CDR3 DNA reads TGTGCCAGCAGCTTATATAGGAGCGAGACCCAGTACTTC. Variable domain in full (rest from reference TRBV7-2 and TRBJ2-5): GAGVSQSPSNKVTEKGKDVELRCDPISGHTALYWYRQSLGQGLEFLIYFQGNSAPDKSGLPSDRFSAERTGGSVSTLTIQRTQQEDSAVYLCASSLYRSETQYFGPGTRLLVL.

The chain uses TRBV25-1 and TRBJ2-5; D ambiguous. From germline, CDR1 is MGHDK and CDR2 SYGVNS. CDR3 length equals 15 residues. Trimming removed 1 base from V and 6 bases from J, with 15 bases in between. CDR3: CASSESRRFPQTQYF. The CDR3 bases are TGTGCCAGCAGTGAATCCCGCAGATTCCCACAGACCCAGTACTTC.

CDR3 in amino acids: CSARDRLRMGNEQFF. DNA for the CDR3: TGCAGTGCTAGAGATCGGTTGAGGATGGGCAATGAGCAGTTCTTC. V is TRBV20-1 and J is TRBJ2-1; no definite D call. The germline CDR1 and CDR2 sequences are DFQATT and SNEGSKA (reference sequence). V lost 0 bases to trimming and J lost 6 bases, with 15 bases between them. The CDR3 runs to 15 residues.

The V gene is TRBV5-1, the J gene TRBJ2-5, with D possibly TRBD1 on 6 matching bases. The germline V gene encodes CDR1 SGHRS and CDR2 YFSETQ. Trimming stripped 4 bases from V and 1 base from J, with 14 bases between. The CDR3 is 15 residues long. The CDR3 here is CASSPGTNVQETQYF. The CDR3 bases are TGCGCCAGCAGCCCCGGGACAAATGTCCAAGAGACCCAGTACTTC.

V and J are TRBV28 and TRBJ2-5; D ambiguous. Trimming stripped 6 bases from V and 4 bases from J, with 18 bases between. This CDR3 is built from 15 residues. The germline V gene encodes CDR1 MDHEN and CDR2 SYDVKM. The chain's CDR3 is CASRPRKEGRETQYF. The CDR3 nucleotides read TGTGCCAGCAGGCCCCGGAAAGAAGGACGAGAGACCCAGTACTTC.

The V and J genes are TRBV3-1 and TRBJ2-2; 11 bases map to TRBD1. Germline loops: CDR1 LGHDT, CDR2 YNNKEL (reference sequence). V gave up 3 bases and J gave up 5 bases; unmatched junction bases: 5. The CDR3 runs 16 residues. CDR3 nucleotides: TGTGCCAGCAGCCAGCGGACAGGGGGCGGGACCGGGGAGCTGTTTTTT. Protein: CASSQRTGGGTGELFF.

This clonotype was seen more than once but under ten times. The chain has TRBV5-6 and TRBJ2-1; a possible D gene is TRBD2 (5 bases). Germline V CDR1 and CDR2: SGHDT, YYEEEE. This CDR3 contains 13 residues. V was shortened by 4 bases and J by 7 bases, with 12 bases between the two germline ends. CDR3 region: CASSVGLENEQFF. CDR3 nucleotide sequence: TGTGCCAGCAGCGTAGGACTGGAGAATGAGCAGTTCTTC.

The rearrangement uses TRBV6-2 or TRBV6-3 and TRBJ2-2, with D tentatively TRBD1 or TRBD2 (5 bases each). V was shortened by 2 bases and J by 4 bases, with 11 bases between the two germline ends. The V gene's germline CDR1 is MNHEY and CDR2 SVGEGT. CDR3 length: 15 residues. The CDR3 loop reads CASSYRDPFTGELFF. The CDR3, as DNA: TGTGCCAGCAGTTACAGGGACCCCTTCACCGGGGAGCTGTTTTTT.

This clonotype showed up just a few times. V and J are TRBV6-2 or TRBV6-3 and TRBJ2-7; D possibly uses TRBD1 or TRBD2 (6 bases each). CDR3 length: 13 residues. CDR1 is MNHEY, CDR2 SVGEGT, per germline. V was clipped by 11 bases and J by 0 bases, with 14 bases between them. The CDR3 loop is CAGGGRDSYEQYF. In DNA, the CDR3 is TGTGCCGGAGGGGGACGGGACTCCTACGAGCAGTACTTC.

This clonotype was observed many times. The chain has TRBV5-1 and TRBJ2-3; the D is unclear. Trimming pared 6 bases from V and 0 bases from J, leaving 11 bases between. CDR1 and CDR2 from the germline V gene are SGHRS and YFSETQ. The CDR3 sequence is 14 residues long. The CDR3 spells CASNQASSTDTQYF. The CDR3, as DNA: TGCGCCAGCAATCAGGCCTCTAGCACAGATACGCAGTATTTT.

CDR3 nucleotide sequence: TGCAGTGGTCGGACTAGTAATTCTCCTGAGCAGTTCTTC. Translated: CSGRTSNSPEQFF. V gene TRBV20-1 combines with J gene TRBJ2-1; TRBD2 matches 7 bases. The ends lost 7 bases at V and 9 bases at J; junction bases unmatched: 12. Germline V gene sequence: CDR1 DFQATT, CDR2 SNEGSKA (reference sequence). The CDR3 has 13 amino acids.

The chain recombines TRBV7-6 with TRBJ2-1; TRBD1 aligns across 10 bases. The CDR3 runs to 18 residues. Germline assignment: CDR1 SGHVS and CDR2 FNYEAQ. The V and J ends lost 1 base and 4 bases, in that order; junction bases with no gene match: 10. The CDR3 bases are TGTGCCAGCAGCTTAGGGGGGACAGGGGTAGGGGTATACAATGAGCAGTTCTTC. The encoded protein is CASSLGGTGVGVYNEQFF.

This chain joins TRBV30 and TRBJ2-3; 8 bases align to TRBD1. The germline V gene has CDR1 GTSNPN and CDR2 SVGIG (reference sequence). This CDR3 is 16 amino acids long. The V and J ends lost 3 bases and 2 bases, in that order; junction bases with no gene match: 10. CDR3 loop: CAWSAKTDRVTDTQYF. The CDR3 coding sequence is TGTGCCTGGAGCGCGAAAACGGACAGGGTCACAGATACGCAGTATTTT. Looking up the rest from reference TRBV30 and TRBJ2-3 gives the full variable domain: SQTIHQWPATLVQPVGSPLSLECTVEGTSNPNLYWYRQAAGRGLQLLFYSVGIGQISSEVPQNLSASRPQDRQFILSSKKLLLSDSGFYLCAWSAKTDRVTDTQYFGPGTRLTVL.

The chain has TRBV29-1 and TRBJ2-5; D call uncertain. Trimming removed 4 bases from V and 1 base from J, with 7 bases in between. In germline, CDR1 is SQVTM, CDR2 ANQGSEA. The CDR3 is made up of 12 amino acids. CDR3 amino acids: CSVVGRQETQYF. The CDR3 nucleotides are TGCAGCGTTGTAGGCCGCCAAGAGACCCAGTACTTC.

This clonotype was observed many times. The chain has TRBV12-3 or TRBV12-4 and TRBJ1-2, with TRBD1 as a possible D gene (5 bases). The CDR3 runs to 16 residues. With 3 bases removed from V and 5 bases from J, the gap between germline ends came to 19 bases. CDR3 in DNA: TGTGCCAGCAGTTTTGGCCAGGGCGGCTTCGGATATGGCTACACCTTC. The encoded protein is CASSFGQGGFGYGYTF.

This clonotype appeared a few times. The V gene is TRBV3-1, the J gene TRBJ2-1; possible D gene TRBD1, 5 bases. Germline CDR1 LGHDT, CDR2 YNNKEL (reference sequence). The CDR3 length is 11 residues. The V and J ends lost 5 bases and 11 bases respectively, with 10 bases between them. The CDR3 reads CASSSMDKQFF. The CDR3, as DNA: TGTGCCAGCAGCTCCATGGACAAGCAGTTCTTC.

The V gene is TRBV7-9, the J gene TRBJ1-2, with D possibly TRBD1 on 5 matching bases. The germline V and J ends were trimmed by 5 bases and 0 bases, with 16 bases remaining between them. From germline, CDR1 is SEHNR and CDR2 FQNEAQ (reference sequence). This CDR3 comprises 16 residues. The CDR3 DNA is TGTGCCAGCAGCCAAGGGAAACAGGCAGCTAACTATGGCTACACCTTC. Its translation is CASSQGKQAANYGYTF.

V and J are TRBV12-3 or TRBV12-4 and TRBJ2-7, with 8 bases fitting TRBD1. CDR3 length equals 15 residues. Trimming at V came to 5 bases and at J to 9 bases, leaving 15 bases not matched to a gene. This CDR3 is CASSPAGRGLIGQYF. In DNA, the CDR3 is TGTGCCAGCAGTCCAGCTGGCAGGGGGCTTATTGGGCAGTACTTC.

The CDR3 DNA reads as TGCGCCAGCAGCCAATCAGGGATCCCAACTAATGAAAAACTGTTTTTT. Its protein is CASSQSGIPTNEKLFF. The chain recombines TRBV4-1 with TRBJ1-4, with D tentatively TRBD1 (5 bases). This CDR3 has 16 residues. V lost 2 bases to trimming and J lost 0 bases, with 10 bases between them. Germline CDR1 and CDR2: MGHRA and YSYEKL.